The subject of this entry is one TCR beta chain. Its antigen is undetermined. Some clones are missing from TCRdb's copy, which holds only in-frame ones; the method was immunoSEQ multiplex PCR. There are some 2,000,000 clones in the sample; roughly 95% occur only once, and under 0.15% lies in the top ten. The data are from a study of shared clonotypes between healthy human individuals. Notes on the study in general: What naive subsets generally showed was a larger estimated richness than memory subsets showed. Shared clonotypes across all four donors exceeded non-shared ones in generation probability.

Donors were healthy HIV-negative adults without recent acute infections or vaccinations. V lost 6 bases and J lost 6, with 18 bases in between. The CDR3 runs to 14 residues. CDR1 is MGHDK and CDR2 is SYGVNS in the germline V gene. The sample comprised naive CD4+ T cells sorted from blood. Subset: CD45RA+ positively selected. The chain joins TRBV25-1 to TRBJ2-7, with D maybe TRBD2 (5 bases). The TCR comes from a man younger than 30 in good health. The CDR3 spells CASSASGRGGEQYF. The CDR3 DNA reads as TGTGCCAGCAGCGCATCTGGACGGGGTGGCGAGCAGTACTTC.